This T cell receptor (beta chain) was observed in a study of blood T cells in healthy people across ages. Study-wide background: Roughly one uniquely barcoded beta molecule per two T cells was captured. Study results and limitations: Relative to aged donors, long-lived donors carried more naive CD4+ cells and displayed higher diversity.

Combining a sample-barcoded 5' primer with a J-beta primer mix, a second PCR ran for 7 to 11 cycles. The authors tagged each cDNA molecule using a template-switch adaptor with 12 random nucleotides. One entry per CDR3 protein, called by TCRdb with MiXCR from the 5' RACE reads. The sample has about 1.8 million distinct CDR3 sequences; roughly 49% are singletons. As concerns this clonotype: Its target is unknown.

The total RNA that was extracted per sample amounted to at least 5.5 micrograms. This clonotype was obtained from a woman aged 40 to 49 in good health. The sequenced sample was blood.

CDR3 DNA: TGTGCCAGCAGCAAAGGAGGCAGGGTGGACACTGAAGCTTTCTTT. Its protein is CASSKGGRVDTEAFF. V gene TRBV6-2 or TRBV6-3 combines with J gene TRBJ1-1; TRBD1 might be the D (5 bases). The CDR3 contains 15 residues. Germline CDR1 and CDR2: MNHEY and SVGEGT. With 6 bases removed from V and 3 bases from J, the gap between germline ends came to 17 bases.